This is a list of T cell receptor beta chains from one sample in a study of cytomegalovirus exposure and HLA in healthy donors. Only in-frame clones appear in the TCRdb table, and some are missing; sequencing was by immunoSEQ multiplex PCR. The sample lists some 130,000 clones, roughly three quarters occurring once. Sequences were obtained from PBMCs. Source of these receptors: a man younger than 40 in good health and CMV-seronegative. The CDR3 runs from the conserved cysteine through the conserved F or W. Fields, in order: V gene, J gene, D gene, clone size, CDR3 protein, CDR3 DNA. D genes are given only for firm matches. Only part of the rows carry a size: once, few, many, or a class if the clone is expanded.

>TRBV30|TRBJ1-1|NA|NA
CAWSTTEAFF
TGTGCCTGGAGTACAACTGAAGCTTTCTTT
>TRBV10-1|TRBJ2-1|TRBD2|NA
CASSTGLAGVNEQFF
TGCGCCAGCAGCACGGGACTAGCGGGAGTCAATGAGCAGTTCTTC
>TRBV7-3|TRBJ2-5|TRBD2|NA
CASSLSLAGGETQYF
TGTGCCAGCAGCTTATCTCTAGCGGGAGGGGAGACCCAGTACTTC
>TRBV6-6|TRBJ2-3|TRBD1|NA
CASSLTGGWDTQYF
TGTGCCAGCAGCCTCACAGGGGGCTGGGATACGCAGTATTTT
>TRBV18|TRBJ2-3|TRBD2|NA
CASSPGTSGKTDTQYF
TGTGCCAGCTCCCCAGGGACTAGCGGGAAGACAGATACGCAGTATTTT
>TRBV21-1|TRBJ2-2|NA|NA
CASSKVPQEGTGELFF
TGTGCCAGCAGCAAAGTTCCTCAGGAGGGGACCGGGGAGCTGTTTTTT
>TRBV11-1|TRBJ2-7|TRBD2|NA
CASSRTSEYEQYF
TGTGCCAGCAGCCGGACTAGCGAGTACGAGCAGTACTTC
>TRBV7-9|TRBJ1-2|TRBD1|NA
CASSIQGGRANYGYTF
TGTGCCAGCAGCATACAGGGGGGAAGAGCTAACTATGGCTACACCTTC
>TRBV5-1|TRBJ2-2|NA|NA
CASSSSQTANTGELFF
TGCGCCAGCAGCTCGTCACAAACAGCGAACACCGGGGAGCTGTTTTTT
>TRBV6-6|TRBJ2-7|TRBD1|NA
CASSSLAGQGASEQYF
TGTGCCAGCAGTTCCTTAGCGGGACAGGGGGCGAGTGAGCAGTACTTC
>TRBV13|TRBJ2-7|NA|NA
CASSIQGREQYF
TGTGCCAGCAGCATACAGGGGAGGGAGCAGTACTTC
>TRBV28|TRBJ2-7|TRBD2|NA
CASRAGLAGVHEQYF
TGTGCCAGCAGAGCCGGACTAGCGGGAGTCCACGAGCAGTACTTC
>TRBV9|TRBJ1-5|NA|NA
CASSVDGYSNQPQHF
TGTGCCAGCAGCGTAGACGGTTATAGCAATCAGCCCCAGCATTTT
>TRBV4-1|TRBJ2-2|TRBD1|few
CASSFRQGSTGELFF
TGCGCCAGCAGCTTTCGACAGGGGTCCACCGGGGAGCTGTTTTTT
>TRBV11-2|TRBJ2-7|NA|NA
CASSFNTDSGEQYF
TGTGCCAGCAGCTTCAACACGGACAGCGGCGAGCAGTACTTC
>TRBV19|TRBJ1-4|NA|NA
CASSIQANEKLFF
TGTGCCAGTAGTATACAGGCTAATGAAAAACTGTTTTTT
>TRBV7-9|TRBJ1-1|TRBD1|NA
CASSSSGTANTEAFF
TGTGCCAGCAGCTCGTCCGGGACAGCCAACACTGAAGCTTTCTTT
>TRBV2|TRBJ2-3|TRBD2|NA
CASSVQREFEADTQYF
TGTGCCAGCAGCGTCCAGCGGGAGTTTGAAGCAGATACGCAGTATTTT
>TRBV28|TRBJ2-3|NA|NA
CASSFTVGTQYF
TGTGCCAGCAGTTTCACAGTTGGCACGCAGTATTTT
>TRBV25-1|TRBJ2-4|TRBD2|few
CASGAGENIQYF
TGTGCCAGCGGGGCGGGGGAAAACATTCAGTACTTC
>TRBV5-1|TRBJ2-5|TRBD2|few
CASSLLAGGGEQETQYF
TGCGCCAGCAGCTTGCTAGCGGGAGGCGGGGAACAAGAGACCCAGTACTTC
>TRBV10-1|TRBJ2-7|TRBD2|NA
CASSATSGEVYF
TGCGCCAGCAGTGCGACTAGCGGGGAGGTGTACTTC
>TRBV27|TRBJ1-1|NA|few
CASSRARNPDNTEAFF
TGTGCCAGCAGCCGCGCGAGGAATCCCGATAACACTGAAGCTTTCTTT
>TRBV10-3|TRBJ2-2|TRBD2|NA
CAISESGLADAPGELFF
TGTGCCATCAGTGAGTCGGGACTAGCGGACGCCCCCGGGGAGCTGTTTTTT
>TRBV10-3|TRBJ2-3|NA|NA
CAISERQTSTDTQYF
TGTGCCATCAGTGAGCGACAGACTAGCACAGATACGCAGTATTTT
>TRBV25-1|TRBJ2-7|NA|few
CASSELPGLRGYYEQYF
TGTGCCAGCAGTGAATTACCGGGACTAAGGGGGTACTACGAGCAGTACTTC
>TRBV19|TRBJ2-2|TRBD2|NA
CASSPAGGRGGELFF
TGTGCCAGTAGTCCAGCGGGAGGCCGGGGCGGGGAGCTGTTTTTT
>TRBV5-4|TRBJ1-2|NA|once
CASSLVGSYGYTF
TGTGCCAGCAGCTTGGTTGGCAGCTATGGCTACACCTTC
>TRBV29-1|TRBJ2-3|NA|few
CSVGAGARTDTQYF
TGCAGCGTTGGGGCAGGGGCGCGCACAGATACGCAGTATTTT
>TRBV15|TRBJ2-3|NA|NA
CATSRRTSPSTDTQYF
TGTGCCACCAGCAGGAGAACTAGCCCTAGCACAGATACGCAGTATTTT
>TRBV27|TRBJ2-7|NA|NA
CASSLSEGSEQYF
TGTGCCAGCAGTTTATCGGAGGGTAGCGAGCAGTACTTC
>TRBV15|TRBJ2-5|TRBD1|once
CATSYSTPGQGRETQYF
TGTGCCACCAGCTATTCCACCCCGGGACAGGGGAGAGAGACCCAGTACTTC
>TRBV28|TRBJ1-1|NA|few
CASSLGPGGATTEAFF
TGTGCCAGCAGTTTAGGACCCGGGGGAGCCACCACTGAAGCTTTCTTT
>TRBV27|TRBJ2-5|NA|NA
CASSSQGQETQYF
TGTGCCAGCAGTTCCCAGGGTCAAGAGACCCAGTACTTC
>TRBV9|TRBJ1-2|NA|NA
CASSVEGVGYTF
TGTGCCAGCAGCGTAGAGGGGGTGGGCTACACCTTC
>TRBV27|TRBJ1-1|NA|NA
CASSLTPRGTEAFF
TGTGCCAGCAGCCTGACACCACGGGGGACTGAAGCTTTCTTT
>TRBV28|TRBJ1-3|NA|NA
CASSDPRSTSGNTIYF
TGTGCCAGCAGTGATCCGCGGTCGACCTCTGGAAACACCATATATTTT
>TRBV18|TRBJ1-2|NA|NA
CASSPYGLAERNYGYTF
TGTGCCAGCTCACCATACGGACTGGCTGAAAGAAACTATGGCTACACCTTC
>TRBV6-1|TRBJ2-6|NA|many
CASSGGDGSGANVLTF
TGTGCCAGCAGTGGGGGGGACGGGTCTGGGGCCAACGTCCTGACTTTC
>TRBV4-1|TRBJ1-2|TRBD1|NA
CASSQPRDRVDNYGYTF
TGCGCCAGCAGCCAACCGAGGGACAGGGTAGATAACTATGGCTACACCTTC
>TRBV5-8|TRBJ2-7|NA|NA
CASSAEVAANEQYF
TGTGCCAGCAGCGCGGAGGTGGCGGCTAACGAGCAGTACTTC
>TRBV30|TRBJ2-3|TRBD2|NA
CAWSVPGQWGRTSGTPSTDTQYF
TGTGCCTGGAGTGTACCCGGGCAATGGGGACGGACTAGCGGGACCCCAAGCACAGATACGCAGTATTTT
>TRBV6-5|TRBJ2-1|TRBD2|once
CATGTSGSSYNEQFF
TGTGCCACCGGGACTAGCGGGAGCTCCTACAATGAGCAGTTCTTC
>TRBV19|TRBJ2-1|TRBD1|NA
CASSFRGQGMMGQFF
TGTGCCAGTAGTTTCCGGGGACAGGGTATGATGGGGCAGTTCTTC
>TRBV29-1|TRBJ2-1|NA|NA
CSVGGSFNEQFF
TGCAGCGTTGGAGGGAGCTTCAATGAGCAGTTCTTC
>TRBV13|TRBJ2-3|TRBD1|once
CASSSKPRGLPDTQYF
TGTGCCAGCAGCTCCAAACCCAGGGGGCTCCCAGATACGCAGTATTTT
>TRBV28|TRBJ2-2|NA|NA
CASSYSWTGELFF
TGTGCCAGCAGTTATAGTTGGACCGGGGAGCTGTTTTTT
>TRBV5-6|TRBJ2-7|TRBD2|once
CASSQGLAEQYF
TGTGCCAGCAGCCAGGGACTAGCGGAGCAGTACTTC
>TRBV7-6|TRBJ2-3|TRBD1|NA
CASSPNGQGTDTQYF
TGTGCCAGCAGCCCCAATGGACAGGGCACAGATACGCAGTATTTT
>TRBV11-3|TRBJ2-7|TRBD1|once
CASSLGTGSGYEQYF
TGTGCCAGCAGCTTAGGGACAGGCAGTGGCTACGAGCAGTACTTC
>TRBV6-6|TRBJ2-2|NA|NA
CASSYTGTILPGELFF
TGTGCCAGCAGTTACACCGGGACAATTTTGCCGGGGGAGCTGTTTTTT
>TRBV28|TRBJ1-1|NA|few
CASSPGETNTEAFF
TGTGCCAGCAGCCCCGGGGAGACGAACACTGAAGCTTTCTTT
>TRBV6-5|TRBJ1-1|TRBD1|NA
CASRAGGKAFF
TGTGCCAGCAGAGCAGGGGGCAAGGCTTTCTTT
>TRBV4-1|TRBJ2-1|TRBD2|NA
CASSQGLAGYLSSYNEQFF
TGCGCCAGCAGCCAAGGACTAGCGGGATACTTGAGCTCCTACAATGAGCAGTTCTTC
>TRBV2|TRBJ2-4|NA|NA
CASSTSGRWNF
TGTGCCAGCAGCACGTCAGGCCGGTGGAACTTC
>TRBV19|TRBJ2-1|NA|NA
CASSFEGIGQFF
TGTGCCAGTAGTTTTGAGGGTATTGGGCAGTTCTTC
>TRBV19|TRBJ1-5|NA|once
CASSKNRGGEGQPQHF
TGTGCCAGTAGTAAGAACCGGGGAGGCGAAGGTCAGCCCCAGCATTTT
>TRBV5-4|TRBJ2-7|TRBD2|NA
CASSPGTSGRVFHEQYF
TGTGCCAGCAGCCCGGGGACTAGCGGGAGAGTGTTCCACGAGCAGTACTTC
>TRBV5-1|TRBJ1-1|NA|NA
CASSGGNKAFF
TGCGCCAGCAGTGGAGGGAACAAAGCTTTCTTT